Below, 27 T cell receptor beta chains from the same sample are listed, as sequenced in a study of CDR3 diversity in severe acne. TCRdb used MiXCR to reprocess the PCR reads, holding one entry per CDR3 protein. The table shows around 85,000 distinct CDR3 sequences, with about half occurring only once. Sequencing was performed on blood. The origin of the receptors is a male donor with severe acne vulgaris.

The chain has TRBV20-1 and TRBJ2-7; 9 nucleotides match TRBD2. CDR3 length equals 12 residues. Germline values: CDR1 DFQATT, CDR2 SNEGSKA (reference sequence). V gave up 6 bases and J gave up 2 bases; unmatched junction bases: 2. This CDR3 reads CSARTSAYEQYF. CDR3 in DNA: TGCAGTGCCAGGACTAGCGCCTACGAGCAGTACTTC.

The V and J genes are TRBV2 and TRBJ2-7; unclear D gene. Per germline, CDR1 SNHLY and CDR2 FYNNEI. The CDR3 is 15 amino acids. Trimming left V 3 bases short and J 0 bases short, with 12 bases between. CDR3 nucleotides: TGTGCCAGCAGTGATGGAGACGTCGCCTCCTACGAGCAGTACTTC. Protein: CASSDGDVASYEQYF.

The gene calls are TRBV29-1 and TRBJ2-7; unclear D gene. V lost 6 bases and J lost 0, with 12 bases in between. The germline V gene encodes CDR1 SQVTM and CDR2 ANQGSEA. The CDR3 loop spans 13 amino acids. For the CDR3, the DNA is TGCAGCGTCGAGGAACCCAACTCCTACGAGCAGTACTTC. This sequence encodes CSVEEPNSYEQYF.

The rearrangement links TRBV6-4 to TRBJ2-1, with TRBD2 matching over 10 bases. The CDR3 consists of 15 residues. V shed 7 bases and J 4 bases; nucleotides not matched to a gene: 7. CDR1 is MRHNA, CDR2 SNTAGT, per germline. The CDR3 region is CASNESSGGYNEQFF. CDR3 coding DNA: TGTGCCAGCAATGAGTCTAGCGGGGGATACAATGAGCAGTTCTTC.

This clonotype has ten or more counts. The J gene is TRBJ1-5, the V gene TRBV19; 8 nucleotides align to TRBD1. Unmatched junction bases numbered 8, after V lost 5 bases and J lost 5 bases. The CDR3 is 15 residues long. Germline V gene data show CDR1 as LNHDA and CDR2 as SQIVND (reference sequence). The CDR3 spells CASSYSGTGHQPQHF. The CDR3 coding sequence is TGTGCCAGTAGTTACTCCGGGACAGGCCATCAGCCCCAGCATTTT.

This chain joins TRBV20-1 and TRBJ2-7, with TRBD2 matching 13 bases. The CDR3 extends over 16 amino acids. With V trimmed by 6 bases and J by 3 bases, 11 bases remained unmatched. Per the germline V gene, CDR1 is DFQATT and CDR2 is SNEGSKA (reference sequence). The CDR3: CSATQRGLAGNYEQYF. The CDR3 DNA reads TGCAGTGCAACCCAACGGGGACTAGCGGGGAACTACGAGCAGTACTTC.

This clonotype was counted many times. The rearrangement joins TRBV5-6 to TRBJ2-7; TRBD1 matches at 8 bases. The junction had 3 bases not matched to a gene; V was cut back by 4 bases and J by 0 bases. This CDR3 comprises 14 residues. Germline CDR1 is SGHDT and CDR2 is YYEEEE. The CDR3 DNA follows: TGTGCCAGCAGCACAGGGGGAGACTCCTACGAGCAGTACTTC. Protein sequence: CASSTGGDSYEQYF.

This clonotype was observed at least ten times. The V gene is TRBV2, the J gene TRBJ2-7; 9 bases match TRBD1. The CDR3 length is 13 residues. Germline V gene lookup returns CDR1 SNHLY and CDR2 FYNNEI. Trimming at V came to 7 bases and at J to 4 bases, leaving 5 bases not matched to a gene. For the CDR3, the DNA is TGTGCCAGCAAGCCGGGACAGGGTTACGAGCAGTACTTC. This gives the protein CASKPGQGYEQYF.

The V and J genes are TRBV5-5 and TRBJ1-2, with D possibly TRBD1 on 5 matching bases. V was trimmed by 5 bases and J by 3 bases, leaving 8 bases between them. Germline V gives CDR1 SGHKS, CDR2 YYEKEE (reference sequence). The CDR3 contains 12 residues. The CDR3: CASRGLDYGYTF. The CDR3, as DNA: TGTGCCAGCAGGGGACTTGACTATGGCTACACCTTC.

This clonotype was observed a few times. V and J are TRBV6-5 and TRBJ1-1, with D hard to call. Germline assignment: CDR1 MNHEY and CDR2 SVGAGI. The CDR3 extends over 12 amino acids. Trimming cost V 6 bases and J 9 bases, with 14 bases left between them. CDR3 DNA: TGTGCCAGCAGCTCCGCGTTGTCTAAAGCTTTCTTT. Its translation: CASSSALSKAFF.

This chain joins TRBV6-1 and TRBJ1-1, with a weak D call TRBD1 (5 bases). The CDR3 is made up of 15 amino acids. Trimming cost V 1 base and J 7 bases, with 16 bases left between them. CDR1 and CDR2 (germline): MNHNS, SASEGT. The CDR3 DNA reads TGTGCCAGCAGTGAAGGGGTGGGGCTGGCGAGTGAAGCTTTCTTT. Translating gives CASSEGVGLASEAFF.

The chain combines TRBV6-2 or TRBV6-3 with TRBJ1-5; no reliable D call. CDR3 length: 15 amino acids. V lost 1 base and J 2 bases, leaving 9 bases between the germline ends. Germline V gene data show CDR1 as MNHEY and CDR2 as SVGEGT. The CDR3, as DNA: TGTGCCAGCAGTTACTTGGGATCGGGCAATCAGCCCCAGCATTTT. It codes for CASSYLGSGNQPQHF.

This chain links TRBV6-5 with TRBJ2-2; the match to TRBD2 covers 10 bases. CDR3 length: 18 residues. V trimming: 7 bases; J trimming: 6 bases; junction bases outside the gene matches: 17. CDR1 and CDR2 from the germline V gene are MNHEY and SVGAGI. CDR3 sequence (DNA): TGTGCCAGCAATCCTAGCGGGAGTTCTCCAATGGGTGCCGGGGAGCTGTTTTTT. It encodes CASNPSGSSPMGAGELFF.

The genes are TRBV6-1 and TRBJ2-5; TRBD1 agrees at 8 bases. The germline V gene has CDR1 MNHNS and CDR2 SASEGT. V lost 6 bases, J lost 5 bases, and 5 bases stayed unmatched. This CDR3 has 13 residues. The CDR3 nucleotides read TGTGCCAGCAGAGGGACAGGAGGGGAGACCCAGTACTTC. Protein sequence: CASRGTGGETQYF.

A remark on this clonotype: Lacking the conserved final phenylalanine or tryptophan, this CDR3 likely reflects a read error. The limits of the CDR3 on the DNA are not certain, so only TCRdb's listed CDR3 is given. This rearrangement joins TRBV25-1 to TRBJ2-7; the table assigns TRBD1, which was not confirmed against the DNA. The germline V gene has CDR1 MGHDK and CDR2 SYGVNS. The CDR3 has 10 residues if both end residues are counted. The CDR3 reads CASTTGPPPR.

In its sample, this clonotype was seen many times. The J gene is TRBJ2-1, the V gene TRBV7-8, with D perhaps matching TRBD2 (6 bases). The CDR3 is 14 residues long. The ends were cut back, 5 bases at V and 9 bases at J, with 17 bases in the middle. Germline CDR1 SGHVS, CDR2 FQNEAQ. The CDR3 sequence is CASSHDRLVSEQFF. For the CDR3, the DNA is TGTGCCAGCAGCCACGACCGACTAGTGAGTGAGCAGTTCTTC.

To note about this clonotype: Germline and junction disagree at one end, which may indicate a read error. The chain combines TRBV7-9 with TRBJ1-6; D call uncertain. The length of the CDR3 is 14 residues. Germline CDR1 reads SEHNR; CDR2 reads FQNEAQ (reference sequence). For the CDR3, the DNA is TGCGCCAGCAGCCCTGATCAGACGGGCTCACCCCTCCACTTT. Residues: CASSPDQTGSPLHF.

This rearrangement joins TRBV24-1 to TRBJ2-7, with TRBD1 matching over 7 bases. The CDR3 runs 15 residues. Trimming took 7 bases from V and 3 from J; bases not matched to a gene: 11. CDR1 and CDR2 from the germline V gene are KGHDR and SFDVKD. The CDR3 region is CATSSATGAIYEQYF. CDR3 sequence (DNA): TGTGCCACCAGCTCGGCCACAGGGGCGATCTACGAGCAGTACTTC.

This clonotype occurred many times. The V call is TRBV2, the J call TRBJ2-7, with D perhaps matching TRBD2 (6 bases). The V end lost 3 bases, the J end lost 1 base, and 10 bases lay between the germline ends. Germline lookup yields CDR1 SNHLY and CDR2 FYNNEI. The CDR3 totals 14 residues. CDR3 in amino acids: CASSEGGWSYEQYF. As DNA, the CDR3 is TGTGCCAGCAGTGAGGGGGGTTGGTCCTACGAGCAGTACTTC.

DNA for the CDR3: TGTGCCAGCAGCTTAAGTTCCACCGCGAACACTGAAGCTTTCTTT. Encoded protein: CASSLSSTANTEAFF. This chain joins TRBV7-8 and TRBJ1-1; D gene ambiguous. The V gene lost 2 bases and the J gene lost 1 base, with 11 bases spanning the gap. Germline CDR1 reads SGHVS; CDR2 reads FQNEAQ. CDR3 length: 15 amino acids. Using reference TRBV7-8 and TRBJ1-1 for the parts outside the CDR3, the full variable domain is GAGVSQSPRYKVAKRGQDVALRCDPISGHVSLFWYQQALGQGPEFLTYFQNEAQLDKSGLPSDRFFAERPEGSVSTLKIQRTQQEDSAVYLCASSLSSTANTEAFFGQGTRLTVV.

This sequence joins TRBV20-1 and TRBJ2-5, with 9 bases matching TRBD2. V lost 0 bases, J lost 5 bases, and 7 bases stayed unmatched. This CDR3 has 15 amino acids. Per germline, CDR1 DFQATT and CDR2 SNEGSKA (reference sequence). CDR3 DNA sequence: TGCAGTGCTAGAGATGGCGGGAGGGCCGGGGAGACCCAGTACTTC. Protein sequence: CSARDGGRAGETQYF.

Of note for this clonotype: Given the absence of the conserved phenylalanine or tryptophan at the CDR3 end, a read error is likely. The chain combines TRBV10-3 with TRBJ2-7; 7 bases agree with TRBD2. V trimming: 3 bases; J trimming: 3 bases; junction bases outside the gene matches: 2. This CDR3 region has 13 residues. Looked up from germline, CDR1 is ENHRY and CDR2 is SYGVKD. In nucleotides, the CDR3 is TGTGCCATCAGTGATCGCGGGAGCTACGAGCAGTACTCC. Translation gives CAISDRGSYEQYS.

This clonotype was observed at least ten times. The gene calls are TRBV6-2 or TRBV6-3 and TRBJ1-2, with a tentative D call TRBD1 (5 bases). There are 14 residues in the CDR3. Per germline, CDR1 MNHEY and CDR2 SVGEGT. Between the trimmed V and J ends, which lost 7 bases and 0 bases, there was a span of 12 bases. The CDR3 sequence: CASKSGHSNYGYTF. The DNA of the CDR3 is TGTGCCAGCAAATCAGGGCATTCTAACTATGGCTACACCTTC.

This clonotype showed up many times. The rearrangement links TRBV5-1 to TRBJ2-7; 9 nucleotides align to TRBD2. Germline trimming cut 4 bases from V and 4 bases from J; bases unmatched to any gene: 9. The CDR3 extends over 15 amino acids. CDR1 is SGHRS and CDR2 is YFSETQ in the germline V gene. The CDR3 sequence: CASSLQVSGGYEQYF. Written as DNA, the CDR3 is TGCGCCAGCAGCCTTCAAGTTAGCGGGGGATACGAGCAGTACTTC.

The rearrangement links TRBV27 to TRBJ1-1, with 10 positions matching TRBD1. V gave up 5 bases and J gave up 12 bases; unmatched junction bases: 9. The CDR3 extends over 13 amino acids. Germline values: CDR1 MNHEY, CDR2 SMNVEV (reference sequence). CDR3 nucleotide sequence: TGTGCCAGCAGTATTACCGGGACAGGGGAATCTTTCTTT. Its protein is CASSITGTGESFF.

The chain joins TRBV10-3 to TRBJ2-3; no definite D call. Germline V lookup: CDR1 ENHRY, CDR2 SYGVKD. The CDR3 length is 14 residues. Trimming left V 4 bases short and J 3 bases short, with 11 bases between. In DNA form, the CDR3 reads TGTGCCATCAGTGCCCCCAGCGAGACAGATACGCAGTATTTT. It yields the protein CAISAPSETDTQYF.

The gene calls are TRBV9 and TRBJ2-2; 8 bases are shared with TRBD2. V shed 0 bases, J shed 7 bases, and the junction held 11 bases outside the gene matches. This CDR3 comprises 17 residues. The germline CDR1 and CDR2 sequences are SGDLS and YYNGEE. CDR3 protein: CASSVVAGAGAVGELFF. DNA of the CDR3: TGTGCCAGCAGCGTAGTGGCTGGAGCGGGGGCGGTCGGGGAGCTGTTTTTT.